A selection of T cell receptor beta chains follows, all from one sample in a study of long-term antiretroviral therapy in people with HIV. Generated by immunoSEQ multiplex PCR, the TCRdb table keeps only in-frame clones and is missing some. The sample holds fewer than 8,500 clones; approximately 84% are singletons and the top ten take about 15%. This material consisted of unsorted PBMCs, taken about 2.5 years before starting antiretroviral therapy. These receptors all come from a man between 35 and 55 years old with HIV. The CDR3 runs from the conserved cysteine through the conserved F or W. D genes are given only for firm matches. Not every row has a clone size; where given, it reads once, few, many or a size class.

>TRBJ2-7|TRBV6-5|-|-
TGTGCCAGCAGTTACGGGGCCCAGCAGTACTTC
CASSYGAQQYF
>TRBJ1-1|TRBV6-5|-|-
TGTGCCAGCACCGACAGTTTTTTGACGACGAAAGCTTTCTTT
CASTDSFLTTKAFF
>TRBJ1-1|TRBV30|-|-
TGTGCCTGGAGCAACCCCTCGGACTGGAACACTGAAGCTTTCTTT
CAWSNPSDWNTEAFF
>TRBJ1-6|TRBV28|TRBD1|-
TGTGCCAGCAGTGCGCCGGGACAGGGTGAATCACCCCTCCACTTT
CASSAPGQGESPLHF
>TRBJ1-1|TRBV29-1|TRBD1|-
TGCAGCGGGACAGGGGACACTGAAGCTTTCTTT
CSGTGDTEAFF
>TRBJ1-3|TRBV13|TRBD1|once
TGTGCCAGCAGCTTAACAGGGGTGGAGGCTGGAAACACCATATATTTT
CASSLTGVEAGNTIYF
>TRBJ2-3|TRBV30|-|-
TGTGCCTGGAGTGTACCCCGGGGCGCAGATACGCAGTATTTT
CAWSVPRGADTQYF
>TRBJ2-1|TRBV6-1|TRBD1|-
TGTGCCAGCAGTGGGTGGGCGGGACAGGGCAACAATGAGCAGTTCTTC
CASSGWAGQGNNEQFF
>TRBJ2-7|TRBV29-1|-|-
TGCAGCGTTGGGCGCCCCGGGGGTCTGGGGTACGAGCAGTACTTC
CSVGRPGGLGYEQYF
>TRBJ1-1|TRBV27|TRBD1|-
TGTGCCAGCAGTTGGGGACAGGACACTGAAGCTTTCTTT
CASSWGQDTEAFF
>TRBJ2-7|TRBV30|-|few
TGTGCCTGGAGTGTAGGAGGGGCCAAGGGGTACGAGCAGTACTTC
CAWSVGGAKGYEQYF
>TRBJ2-7|TRBV5-4|-|-
TGTGCCAGCAGCTTTGTGGGAAACTACGAGCAGTACTTC
CASSFVGNYEQYF
>TRBJ2-2|TRBV4-1|TRBD1|once
TGCGCCAGCAGCCAAGAACAGGGGTACACCGGGGAGCTGTTTTTT
CASSQEQGYTGELFF
>TRBJ2-7|TRBV6-5|TRBD1|-
TGTGCCAGCAGTTTCTCCGGACAGGGCTACGAGCAGTACTTC
CASSFSGQGYEQYF
>TRBJ1-1|TRBV14|-|-
TGTGCCAGCAGCCAAGAGTCTTACGGTCCGGGGAACACTGAAGCTTTCTTT
CASSQESYGPGNTEAFF
>TRBJ1-6|TRBV29-1|TRBD1|-
TGCAGCGTCCGGACAGGGACCAATTCACCCCTCCACTTT
CSVRTGTNSPLHF
>TRBJ2-3|TRBV15|-|-
TGTGCCACCAGCAGACCTCGATCGGGCACTAGCACAGATACGCAGTATTTT
CATSRPRSGTSTDTQYF
>TRBJ2-2|TRBV30|-|-
TGTGCCTGGGACCCACAGAGTCGAAACGGGGAGCTGTTTTTT
CAWDPQSRNGELFF
>TRBJ2-1|TRBV14|TRBD2|-
TGTGCCAGCAGCCAAGGAAGCTTAATAGCGGGGGTCTACAATGAGCAGTTCTTC
CASSQGSLIAGVYNEQFF
>TRBJ1-1|TRBV28|-|few
TGTGCCAGCAGTTTATCAGGAAACACTGAAGCTTTCTTT
CASSLSGNTEAFF
>TRBJ1-1|TRBV18|TRBD1|-
TGTGCCAGCTCACAGGGACAGCTGAACACTGAAGCTTTCTTT
CASSQGQLNTEAFF
>TRBJ2-1|TRBV11-3|-|-
TGTGCCAGCAGCTTAGATCTTTACAATGAGCAGTTCTTC
CASSLDLYNEQFF
>TRBJ2-1|TRBV6-5|TRBD2|once
TGTGCCAGCAGTCGGCCCGGGGGGGCTGAGTTCTTC
CASSRPGGAEFF
>TRBJ1-2|TRBV5-4|-|-
TGTGCCAGCAGCGTTTATCTGGGGGACTATGGCTACACCTTC
CASSVYLGDYGYTF